The entry below describes one TCR beta chain. Antigen specificity is unknown. Trimming pared 0 bases from V and 6 bases from J, leaving 11 bases between. The CDR3 is made up of 15 amino acids. Germline CDR1 and CDR2: LGHNA and YSLEER. The sample originates from a study of long-term antiretroviral therapy in people with HIV. General observations from the study: With ART, diversity went up but was still lower than in transplant donor controls. Clones that expanded before ART (that is, prior to treatment) dominated the repertoire at all time points. Blood sampling spanned 2004 to 2017, possibly under older ART regimens.

Researchers report immunoSEQ v3.0 was run at survey level. For every sample, sequencing targeted about 35,000-50,000 T-cell genomes. Only in-frame clones appear in the TCRdb table, and some are missing; sequencing was by immunoSEQ multiplex PCR. The sample includes tens of thousands of clones, around 93% seen only once; the top ten take 2.5% to 3.5%. The rearrangement uses TRBV4-3 and TRBJ2-2, with D tentatively TRBD1 (6 bases). The starting material was unsorted PBMCs, obtained 5.3 years after starting antiretroviral therapy. This TCR came from a man in his fifties or sixties with HIV. CDR3 in amino acids: CASSQETGLAGELFF. Written as DNA, the CDR3 is TGCGCCAGCAGCCAAGAAACAGGGCTGGCCGGGGAGCTGTTTTTT.